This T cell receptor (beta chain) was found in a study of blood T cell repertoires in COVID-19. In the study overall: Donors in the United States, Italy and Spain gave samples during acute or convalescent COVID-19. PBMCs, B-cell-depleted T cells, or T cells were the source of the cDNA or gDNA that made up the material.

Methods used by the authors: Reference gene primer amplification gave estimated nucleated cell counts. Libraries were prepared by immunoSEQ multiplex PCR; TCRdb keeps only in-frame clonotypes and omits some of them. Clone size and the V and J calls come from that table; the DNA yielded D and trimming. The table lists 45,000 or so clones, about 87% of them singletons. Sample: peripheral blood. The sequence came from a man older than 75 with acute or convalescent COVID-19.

CDR3 in DNA: TGTGCCAGCAGTGACCCAGGGGGTGGATGGGATCAGCCCCAGCATTTT. It translates to CASSDPGGGWDQPQHF. V and J are TRBV2 and TRBJ1-5; 7 nucleotides line up with TRBD1. The CDR3 loop spans 16 amino acids. Germline CDR1 and CDR2: SNHLY and FYNNEI. V was pared by 3 bases and J by 5 bases, with 10 bases of the junction left unmatched. Variable domain in full (rest from reference TRBV2 and TRBJ1-5): EPEVTQTPSHQVTQMGQEVILRCVPISNHLYFYWYRQILGQKVEFLVSFYNNEISEKSEIFDDQFSVERPDGSNFTLKIRSTKLEDSAMYFCASSDPGGGWDQPQHFGDGTRLSIL.